The clone carrying this T cell receptor beta chain was seen ten or more times. Its antigen is currently unknown. The sample originates from a study of T cells in Graves' hyperthyroidism and ophthalmopathy. Study-wide results and limits: In blood, most of the thyroid clonotypes expanded above 0.001 were also present.

Researchers amplified the TCR beta CDR3 regions from RNA transcripts. HTBI primers were employed in a first-round RT-PCR of the TCR CDR3. Via MiXCR, TCRdb re-called the multiplex PCR reads, giving one row per CDR3 protein. The repertoire holds roughly 800,000 distinct CDR3 sequences, 35% to 45% seen once, with 8% to 9% in the top ten. Sequenced material: blood. The source of this sequence is a man younger than 30 with Graves' hyperthyroidism.

Here the CDR3 reads CASSPDRVWYSNQPQHF. The CDR3 DNA reads as TGTGCCAGCAGCCCAGACAGAGTGTGGTATAGCAATCAGCCCCAGCATTTT. The gene calls are TRBV7-8 and TRBJ1-5, with a possible D match to TRBD1 (5 bases). Trimming stripped 5 bases from V and 0 bases from J, with 17 bases between. CDR1 is SGHVS and CDR2 is FQNEAQ in the germline V gene. This CDR3 comprises 17 residues.